Below, 30 T cell receptor beta chains from the same sample are listed, as sequenced in a study of T cells in Graves' hyperthyroidism and ophthalmopathy. Amplification yielded TCR beta CDR3 regions, with RNA transcripts as the source. The study used the HTBI primer set for a first-round RT-PCR of the TCR CDR3. MiXCR was run by TCRdb on the multiplex PCR reads, yielding one entry per CDR3 protein. The table has around 540,000 distinct CDR3 sequences, around 46% seen once. Sequencing used peripheral blood or thyroid tissue (not recorded which). These receptors all stem from a woman between 18 and 30 years old with Graves' hyperthyroidism.

This clonotype was seen a few times. The V call is TRBV20-1, the J call TRBJ2-7; tentative D call: TRBD2 (5 bases). With 6 bases removed from V and 0 bases from J, the gap between germline ends came to 15 bases. CDR3 length: 14 residues. Germline CDR1 reads DFQATT; CDR2 reads SNEGSKA (reference sequence). CDR3 nucleotide sequence: TGCAGTGCCGGGAACGGGGAGCACTCCTACGAGCAGTACTTC. Translated: CSAGNGEHSYEQYF.

The CDR3 region is CAISESGQGEETQYF. For the CDR3, the DNA is TGTGCCATCAGTGAGTCGGGACAGGGAGAAGAGACCCAGTACTTC. The V gene is TRBV10-3, the J gene TRBJ2-5; 9 positions agree with TRBD1. The CDR3 covers 15 residues. Per germline, CDR1 ENHRY and CDR2 SYGVKD. V lost 0 bases to trimming and J lost 3 bases; unmatched junction nucleotides: 2.

This clonotype was observed a few times. The V and J genes are TRBV24-1 and TRBJ2-2; D might be TRBD2 (6 bases). The CDR3 is 19 residues long. Trimming removed 3 bases at V and 6 bases at J, with 25 bases between. Germline V gene sequence: CDR1 KGHDR, CDR2 SFDVKD. CDR3: CATSDLKSGGNFRAGELFF. CDR3 DNA sequence: TGTGCCACCAGTGATCTCAAAAGTGGCGGGAACTTTCGGGCCGGGGAGCTGTTTTTT.

There are many counts of this clonotype. The gene calls are TRBV29-1 and TRBJ1-1; a weak D match, TRBD1 (6 bases). The length of the CDR3 is 12 residues. CDR1 and CDR2 (germline): SQVTM, ANQGSEA. Trimming removed 8 bases from V and 0 bases from J, with 10 bases in between. CDR3 residues: CSLGGVNTEAFF. For the CDR3, the DNA is TGCAGCCTTGGGGGCGTGAACACTGAAGCTTTCTTT.

The chain combines TRBV24-1 with TRBJ1-5; 7 bases fit TRBD1. CDR1 is KGHDR and CDR2 is SFDVKD in the germline V gene. This CDR3 comprises 17 residues. V dropped 1 base and J dropped 4; count of bases not matched to a gene: 9. The CDR3 sequence is CATSDLMGDRKNQPQHF. CDR3 sequence (DNA): TGTGCCACCAGTGATTTAATGGGGGACAGAAAAAATCAGCCCCAGCATTTT.

This clonotype was picked up one time. The genes are TRBV10-3 and TRBJ1-4; D not certain. From germline, CDR1 is ENHRY and CDR2 SYGVKD. With 0 bases removed from V and 10 bases from J, the gap between germline ends came to 18 bases. The CDR3 sequence is 16 residues long. The CDR3 region is CAISESISGRSGKLFF. CDR3 DNA sequence: TGTGCCATCAGTGAGTCGATTTCAGGCCGCTCTGGAAAACTGTTTTTT.

Notes on this clonotype: A read error may produce the germline difference seen at one junction end. The chain recombines TRBV7-6 with TRBJ2-7; TRBD2 matches 10 bases. The V gene's germline CDR1 is SGHVS and CDR2 FNYEAQ. This CDR3 comprises 18 residues. CDR3 loop: CAGSLPGAGLAENYEQYF. CDR3 nucleotides: TGTGCCGGCAGCTTACCGGGTGCTGGACTAGCGGAGAACTACGAGCAGTACTTC.

V gene TRBV6-8 combines with J gene TRBJ1-2; perhaps TRBD1 as D (6 bases). Germline assignment: CDR1 MNHGY and CDR2 SAAAGT. The CDR3 loop spans 14 amino acids. The V end lost 6 bases, the J end lost 0 bases, and 11 bases lay between the germline ends. CDR3 DNA: TGTGCCAGCAGAGGACAGAGATCTAACTATGGCTACACCTTC. Its protein product is CASRGQRSNYGYTF.

The CDR3 loop reads CASSIASGKMSEQYF. CDR3 sequence (DNA): TGTGCCAGTAGTATAGCTAGCGGGAAGATGAGCGAGCAGTACTTC. The rearrangement uses TRBV19 and TRBJ2-7, with 9 nucleotides matching TRBD2. CDR1 and CDR2 (germline): LNHDA, SQIVND (reference sequence). The CDR3 consists of 15 residues. V lost 1 base to trimming and J lost 6 bases; unmatched junction nucleotides: 7.

The chain combines TRBV11-1 with TRBJ1-4, with 7 bases identical to TRBD1. The CDR3 has 14 residues. CDR1 SGHAT and CDR2 FQDESV come from the germline V gene (reference sequence). With 4 bases clipped from V and 8 bases from J, the junction kept 7 bases outside the gene matches. The CDR3 DNA reads as TGTGCCAGCAGCTCCGACAGGGTGGAGGAAAAACTGTTTTTT. This sequence encodes CASSSDRVEEKLFF.

This sequence joins TRBV11-1 and TRBJ2-7; 8 positions match TRBD2. Germline values: CDR1 SGHAT, CDR2 FQDESV (reference sequence). This CDR3 region has 14 residues. J gave up 4 bases and V 6 bases, and 8 bases lay outside the gene matches. The CDR3 DNA reads TGTGCCAGCAGTGCATCGGGGGGGAATTACGAGCAGTACTTC. It yields the protein CASSASGGNYEQYF.

The rearrangement links TRBV5-8 to TRBJ2-5, with 12 bases matching TRBD1. Germline CDR1 SGHTS, CDR2 YDEGEE. CDR3 size: 16 residues. Trimming removed 4 bases from V and 7 bases from J; junction bases left unmatched: 11. CDR3 coding DNA: TGTGCCAGCAGCCAAGAGGGACAGGGGGCCTGGGGGACCCAGTACTTC. It encodes CASSQEGQGAWGTQYF.

Concerning this clonotype itself: The junction departs from the called germline gene at one end, perhaps through a read error. The rearrangement links TRBV29-1 to TRBJ2-7; 8 nucleotides line up with TRBD1. This CDR3 comprises 13 residues. Germline values: CDR1 SQVTM, CDR2 ANQGSEA. The CDR3 spells CAWSRQGLYEQYF. The CDR3 DNA is TGTGCCTGGAGTCGACAGGGGCTGTACGAGCAGTACTTC.

This clonotype has a count of ten or more. The J gene is TRBJ1-1, the V gene TRBV15; D is uncertain. Trimming shortened V by 0 bases and J by 5 bases, and 10 bases separated the two germline ends. The CDR3 extends over 14 amino acids. Germline assignment: CDR1 LNHNV and CDR2 YYDKDF (reference sequence). The CDR3 nucleotides read TGTGCCACCAGCAGAGATTACCGAACAACTGAAGCTTTCTTT. Amino acids: CATSRDYRTTEAFF. Together with reference TRBV15 and TRBJ1-1, the CDR3 gives the full variable domain: DAMVIQNPRYQVTQFGKPVTLSCSQTLNHNVMYWYQQKSSQAPKLLFHYYDKDFNNEADTPDNFQSRRPNTSFCFLDIRSPGLGDTAMYLCATSRDYRTTEAFFGQGTRLTVV.

This clonotype was found a few times. This chain links TRBV7-9 with TRBJ2-5; 11 bases are a match to TRBD2. Germline V gene data show CDR1 as SEHNR and CDR2 as FQNEAQ (reference sequence). CDR3 length equals 15 residues. V was pared by 5 bases and J by 4 bases, with 6 bases of the junction left unmatched. CDR3 in amino acids: CASSQTSGMRETQYF. The CDR3 region has the DNA TGTGCCAGCAGCCAGACTAGCGGGATGAGAGAGACCCAGTACTTC.

This chain connects TRBV2 to TRBJ2-5, with D perhaps TRBD1 or TRBD2 (5 bases each). The CDR3 covers 14 residues. Trimming cost V 6 bases and J 3 bases, with 14 bases left between them. Per the germline V gene, CDR1 is SNHLY and CDR2 is FYNNEI. Written as DNA, the CDR3 is TGTGCCAGCAGACCCGGGACGCCGAAAGAGACCCAGTACTTC. Its protein is CASRPGTPKETQYF.

J is TRBJ1-1 and V is TRBV20-1; D is uncertain. Trimming shortened V by 0 bases and J by 1 base, and 15 bases separated the two germline ends. Per germline, CDR1 DFQATT and CDR2 SNEGSKA (reference sequence). The CDR3 is 16 residues long. The DNA of the CDR3 is TGCAGTGCTAGAGAAAATACGCCTCCCAGGAACACTGAAGCTTTCTTT. This codes for CSARENTPPRNTEAFF.

This clonotype was detected a few times. The V gene is TRBV6-1, the J gene TRBJ2-5, with 7 nucleotides matching TRBD2. The CDR3 length is 16 residues. Germline loops: CDR1 MNHNS, CDR2 SASEGT. Germline trimming cut 0 bases from V and 2 bases from J; bases unmatched to any gene: 6. The CDR3 DNA sequence: TGTGCCAGCAGTGAAGCGCCCAGCGGGGTTCAAGAGACCCAGTACTTC. Its translation is CASSEAPSGVQETQYF.

This clonotype was recorded many times. The V gene is TRBV24-1, the J gene TRBJ1-5, with D possibly TRBD1 on 5 matching bases. CDR1 and CDR2 from the germline V gene are KGHDR and SFDVKD. V lost 2 bases and J 2 bases, leaving 9 bases between the germline ends. The CDR3 has 15 amino acids. CDR3 sequence (DNA): TGTGCCACCAGTGATTCCAGGGTTCGCAATCAGCCCCAGCATTTT. Translation: CATSDSRVRNQPQHF.

A few counts support this clonotype. This chain uses TRBV7-9 with TRBJ2-7; D may match TRBD1 or TRBD2 (5 bases each). The CDR3 contains 14 residues. The germline gives CDR1 SEHNR, CDR2 FQNEAQ (reference sequence). The V end was cut by 5 bases, the J end by 2 bases, with 13 bases between. Written as DNA, the CDR3 is TGTGCCAGCAGCCTGGGGGTTCTCCCCTACGAGCAGTACTTC. Its translation is CASSLGVLPYEQYF.

The J gene is TRBJ1-2, the V gene TRBV25-1, with 8 positions matching TRBD1. The junction had 14 bases not matched to a gene; V was cut back by 5 bases and J by 3 bases. The germline gives CDR1 MGHDK, CDR2 SYGVNS. The CDR3 extends over 17 amino acids. The CDR3 here is CASSSTPDRARDYGYTF. The CDR3 region has the DNA TGTGCCAGCAGTTCTACGCCGGACAGGGCAAGGGACTATGGCTACACCTTC.

In its sample, this clonotype was seen many times. The CDR3 sequence is CSVVEGLSNQPQHF. In DNA, the CDR3 is TGCAGCGTTGTCGAGGGTCTAAGCAATCAGCCCCAGCATTTT. The gene calls are TRBV29-1 and TRBJ1-5; no reliable D call. Trimming cost V 4 bases and J 1 base, with 11 bases left between them. Germline values: CDR1 SQVTM, CDR2 ANQGSEA. The CDR3 loop spans 14 amino acids.

The chain has TRBV7-2 and TRBJ1-1, with TRBD1 identical over 8 bases. Germline V gene lookup returns CDR1 SGHTA and CDR2 FQGNSA. Trimming removed 7 bases from V and 5 bases from J; junction bases left unmatched: 3. CDR3 size: 12 residues. The CDR3 is CASNDRGTEAFF. DNA for the CDR3: TGTGCCAGCAACGACAGGGGAACTGAAGCTTTCTTT.

Note on this clonotype: With a much larger clone just one base away, this may be a read error. The V call is TRBV29-1, the J call TRBJ2-5, with TRBD1 matching over 12 bases. CDR1 and CDR2 from the germline V gene are SQVTM and ANQGSEA. CDR3 size: 13 residues. DNA for the CDR3: TGCAGCGCGGGACAGGGGGCACTGGAGACCCAGTGCTTC. This sequence encodes CSAGQGALETQCF.

This clonotype was counted at least ten times. This chain links TRBV15 with TRBJ1-5, with 8 positions matching TRBD1. The CDR3 covers 15 residues. J lost 6 bases, V lost 1 base, and 5 bases had no gene match. Looked up from germline, CDR1 is LNHNV and CDR2 is YYDKDF (reference sequence). The CDR3 DNA reads TGTGCCACCAGCAGAGGGACAGGGTTCCGTCAGCCCCAGCATTTT. Translation gives CATSRGTGFRQPQHF.

This clonotype came up a few times. This chain connects TRBV25-1 to TRBJ1-2; D possibly corresponds to TRBD1 (6 bases). This CDR3 is built from 12 residues. V lost 11 bases and J lost 5, with 15 bases in between. CDR1 is MGHDK, CDR2 SYGVNS, per germline. CDR3 amino acids: CARKDSSYGYTF. The CDR3 DNA reads as TGTGCCCGGAAGGACAGCAGTTATGGCTACACCTTC.

The rearrangement uses TRBV15 and TRBJ2-7, with 7 bases lining up with TRBD1. V lost 3 bases to trimming and J lost 0 bases; unmatched junction nucleotides: 5. The CDR3 consists of 15 residues. CDR1 LNHNV and CDR2 YYDKDF come from the germline V gene (reference sequence). This CDR3 is CATSRLTGDSYEQYF. CDR3 coding DNA: TGTGCCACCAGCAGGCTTACAGGGGACTCCTACGAGCAGTACTTC. The whole variable domain, remainder taken from reference TRBV15 and TRBJ2-7, is DAMVIQNPRYQVTQFGKPVTLSCSQTLNHNVMYWYQQKSSQAPKLLFHYYDKDFNNEADTPDNFQSRRPNTSFCFLDIRSPGLGDTAMYLCATSRLTGDSYEQYFGPGTRLTVT.

The chain couples TRBV9 to TRBJ2-7; TRBD1 agrees at 8 bases. CDR3 length: 14 residues. Trimming at V came to 0 bases and at J to 5 bases, leaving 4 bases not matched to a gene. Germline lookup yields CDR1 SGDLS and CDR2 YYNGEE. The CDR3 region is CASSVGTGRNEQYF. The CDR3 DNA reads TGTGCCAGCAGCGTAGGGACAGGGCGGAACGAGCAGTACTTC.

This clonotype was picked up many times. The rearrangement links TRBV10-3 to TRBJ1-2; a possible D gene is TRBD1 (5 bases). Germline V gene sequence: CDR1 ENHRY, CDR2 SYGVKD. CDR3 length: 15 amino acids. The V end was cut by 0 bases, the J end by 4 bases, with 12 bases between. CDR3 loop: CAISESSQGGYGYTF. The CDR3 coding sequence is TGTGCCATCAGTGAGTCGAGCCAGGGCGGCTATGGCTACACCTTC.

This clonotype was counted a few times. This sequence joins TRBV29-1 and TRBJ1-4; D gene unclear. The V end lost 5 bases, the J end lost 0 bases, and 7 bases lay between the germline ends. The CDR3 is made up of 13 amino acids. The germline CDR1 and CDR2 sequences are SQVTM and ANQGSEA. Here the CDR3 reads CSVYTATNEKLFF. The CDR3 DNA is TGCAGCGTTTATACAGCAACTAATGAAAAACTGTTTTTT.